A selection of T cell receptor beta chains follows, all from one sample in a study of graft-versus-host responses after intestinal transplantation. The antigens of these receptors remain unknown. Repertoires were generated with immunoSEQ multiplex PCR, while TCRdb's copy carries only in-frame clones and drops some. The sample consists of 70,000 to 95,000 clones, around 93% of them appearing once. This material consisted of unstimulated CD8+ T cells sorted from spleen or lymph node cells, taken before transplant. The receptors were sampled from a human donor who was the organ donor for an intestinal transplant. CDR3s include the opening cysteine and the closing phenylalanine or tryptophan. D genes are given only for firm matches. Clone size is not always given. Where it is, it says once, few, many or a class for expanded clones.

TRBV4-2,16,TRBJ2-7,-,-,CASSQGTGLSSAEQYF,TGTGCCAGCAGCCAAGGAACGGGACTTTCTTCTGCCGAGCAGTACTTC
TRBV27,12,TRBJ1-6,few,-,CASSLFGTPLHF,TGTGCCAGCAGTTTATTCGGTACACCCCTCCACTTT
TRBV6-5,13,TRBJ1-1,-,TRBD1,CASSPAGGTEAFF,TGTGCCAGCAGTCCCGCAGGGGGGACTGAAGCTTTCTTT
TRBV11-2,15,TRBJ2-7,-,-,CASSLVVGTPSEQYF,TGTGCCAGCAGCTTAGTTGTCGGGACACCCTCCGAGCAGTACTTC
TRBV11-2,13,TRBJ1-4,-,-,CASSLDTGEKLFF,TGTGCCAGCAGCTTAGATACGGGGGAAAAACTGTTTTTT
TRBV5-8,15,TRBJ2-1,-,-,CASRPRVSSYNEQFF,TGTGCCAGCCGTCCCCGGGTGAGCTCCTACAATGAGCAGTTCTTC
TRBV19,16,TRBJ1-6,once,TRBD1,CASSHYTGTGDSPLHF,TGTGCCAGTAGCCATTATACCGGGACAGGGGATTCACCCCTCCACTTT
TRBV14,20,TRBJ2-7,-,TRBD1,CASSQVTGTGAINLDYEQYF,TGTGCCAGCAGCCAAGTTACCGGGACAGGCGCCATAAACCTTGACTACGAGCAGTACTTC
TRBV28,17,TRBJ2-3,-,TRBD2,CASSSPRTAGGKDTQYF,TGTGCCAGCAGTTCCCCGAGGACGGCGGGAGGGAAAGATACGCAGTATTTT
TRBV28,16,TRBJ2-1,-,-,CASSLRVEVRAGEQFF,TGTGCCAGCAGTTTGCGGGTGGAGGTTCGAGCTGGTGAGCAGTTCTTC
TRBV4-3,17,TRBJ2-7,-,-,CASSRERSLSRGGEQYF,TGCGCCAGCAGCCGCGAAAGATCTCTCTCCAGGGGTGGGGAGCAGTACTTC
TRBV28,16,TRBJ2-5,-,TRBD2,CASSLVTSGIQETQYF,TGTGCCAGCAGTCTTGTGACTAGCGGGATTCAAGAGACCCAGTACTTC
TRBV7-9,15,TRBJ2-2,-,TRBD2,CASSRLAGYAGELFF,TGTGCCAGCAGCCGATTAGCGGGATACGCCGGGGAGCTGTTTTTT
TRBV11-2,16,TRBJ2-5,-,TRBD2,CASSFASGTSVETQYF,TGTGCCAGCAGCTTCGCGTCCGGGACTAGCGTGGAGACCCAGTACTTC
TRBV7-6,15,TRBJ2-1,once,TRBD1,CASSSAGTGLDEQFF,TGTGCCAGCAGCTCCGCCGGGACAGGGCTCGATGAGCAGTTCTTC
TRBV5-8,13,TRBJ2-2,-,-,CASSLGQGGELFF,TGTGCCAGCAGCTTGGGACAAGGCGGGGAGCTGTTTTTT
TRBV6-5,14,TRBJ2-7,-,-,CASSRRVFDYEQYF,TGTGCCAGCAGTCGCCGGGTTTTCGACTACGAGCAGTACTTC
TRBV27,11,TRBJ1-1,-,-,CASRSTGVAFF,TGTGCCAGCAGGTCTACGGGGGTAGCTTTCTTT
TRBV2,14,TRBJ1-5,-,TRBD1,CASTGTELNQPQHF,TGTGCCAGCACGGGGACAGAGTTGAATCAGCCCCAGCATTTT
TRBV7-2,15,TRBJ1-1,once,-,CASSLRAQGRTEAFF,TGTGCCAGCAGCTTAAGGGCGCAGGGGAGAACTGAAGCTTTCTTT
TRBV19,15,TRBJ1-6,-,-,CASSGQGSYNSPLHF,TGTGCCAGTAGTGGACAAGGGTCCTATAATTCACCCCTCCACTTT
TRBV5-4,15,TRBJ2-7,-,-,CASSLDTGSAHEQYF,TGTGCCAGCAGCTTAGACACAGGGTCGGCCCACGAGCAGTACTTC
TRBV27,15,TRBJ1-5,-,-,CASSFVAGEDQPQHF,TGTGCCAGCAGTTTTGTGGCAGGGGAAGATCAGCCCCAGCATTTT
TRBV2,12,TRBJ2-7,-,TRBD2,CASRRGGYEQYF,TGTGCCAGCCGGCGGGGGGGGTACGAGCAGTACTTC
TRBV7-6,14,TRBJ1-1,-,TRBD1,CASSLAGTGGEAFF,TGTGCCAGCAGCTTAGCGGGGACAGGGGGGGAAGCTTTCTTT
TRBV30,20,TRBJ2-5,-,TRBD2,CAWTLSKGTLAGGLEETQYF,TGTGCCTGGACTCTATCCAAAGGGACCCTCGCGGGGGGTTTGGAAGAGACCCAGTACTTC
TRBV2,15,TRBJ2-3,-,TRBD2,CAIQGSGGRADTQYF,TGTGCCATACAGGGATCGGGCGGGAGGGCAGATACGCAGTATTTT
TRBV19,13,TRBJ1-6,-,-,CATAPGGGSPLHF,TGTGCCACCGCGCCCGGGGGAGGGTCACCCCTCCACTTT
TRBV5-8,13,TRBJ1-1,-,-,CASSPRGYTEAFF,TGTGCCAGCAGCCCCAGGGGCTACACTGAAGCTTTCTTT
TRBV7-9,12,TRBJ2-3,-,-,CASSPPGDTQYF,TGTGCCAGCAGCCCGCCAGGGGATACGCAGTATTTT
TRBV15,17,TRBJ2-4,once,-,CATSRDGEPGAKNIQYF,TGTGCCACCAGCAGAGATGGGGAGCCGGGAGCCAAAAACATTCAGTACTTC
TRBV15,15,TRBJ2-7,-,TRBD2,CATSRDLGGGYEQYF,TGTGCCACCAGCAGAGATCTCGGCGGGGGCTACGAGCAGTACTTC
TRBV5-1,16,TRBJ2-7,-,-,CASSLGATRGSYEQYF,TGCGCCAGCAGCTTGGGGGCGACCAGGGGCTCCTACGAGCAGTACTTC
TRBV27,15,TRBJ2-1,-,TRBD1,CASSFPGQGVNEQFF,TGTGCCAGCAGTTTCCCGGGACAGGGAGTAAATGAGCAGTTCTTC
TRBV19,13,TRBJ1-1,-,-,CAGRDGGDTEAFF,TGTGCCGGCCGGGACGGCGGGGACACTGAAGCTTTCTTT
TRBV4-1,14,TRBJ2-7,-,-,CASSQAASSYEQYF,TGCGCCAGCAGCCAAGCCGCCAGTTCCTACGAGCAGTACTTC
TRBV9,14,TRBJ1-1,-,-,CASSVQALNTEAFF,TGTGCCAGCAGCGTTCAAGCTTTGAACACTGAAGCTTTCTTT
TRBV30,12,TRBJ1-2,few,-,CAWAWAAGYHTF,TGTGCCTGGGCCTGGGCCGCGGGCTACCACACCTTC
TRBV19,15,TRBJ1-3,-,-,CASSIFRVLNNTIYF,TGTGCCAGTAGTATTTTTCGGGTTCTTAACAACACCATATATTTT
TRBV28,17,TRBJ2-1,-,TRBD2,CASSSGASGDHYNEQFF,TGTGCCAGCAGTTCTGGGGCTAGCGGGGACCACTACAATGAGCAGTTCTTC
TRBV6-5,16,TRBJ1-6,-,-,CASSYIGGTYNSPLHF,TGTGCCAGCAGTTACATCGGGGGGACCTATAATTCACCCCTCCACTTT
TRBV25-1,15,TRBJ1-6,-,-,CASSKTGSDGSPLHF,TGTGCCAGCAGTAAGACAGGCTCGGATGGTTCACCCCTCCACTTT
TRBV21-1,14,TRBJ1-1,-,-,CASSRDSMNTEAFF,TGTGCCAGCAGCAGGGACAGCATGAACACTGAAGCTTTCTTT
TRBV27,15,TRBJ2-7,-,TRBD2,CASSPKGLAGYEQYF,TGTGCCAGCAGTCCAAAAGGACTAGCGGGTTACGAGCAGTACTTC
TRBV28,12,TRBJ2-2,-,-,CASSFLAGELFF,TGTGCCAGCAGTTTCCTCGCCGGGGAGCTGTTTTTT
TRBV6-1,15,TRBJ2-1,-,-,CASSLDGSSYNEQFF,TGTGCCAGCAGTCTAGACGGTAGCTCCTACAATGAGCAGTTCTTC
TRBV14,16,TRBJ2-3,once,TRBD1,CASRTRDREVPDTQYF,TGTGCCAGCAGAACCCGGGACAGGGAGGTTCCAGATACGCAGTATTTT
TRBV2,16,TRBJ2-7,-,-,CASSEILTGIAYEQYF,TGTGCCAGCAGTGAAATCCTCACCGGTATTGCCTACGAGCAGTACTTC
TRBV25-1,17,TRBJ2-1,-,TRBD2,CASGGAGTSGPYNEQFF,TGTGCCAGCGGGGGCGCCGGGACTAGCGGCCCTTACAATGAGCAGTTCTTC
TRBV2,15,TRBJ2-7,-,TRBD2,CASSGLTSGGFEQYF,TGTGCCAGCAGTGGGCTGACTAGCGGGGGGTTCGAGCAGTACTTC
TRBV6-5,15,TRBJ2-1,-,-,CASSYFGGPYNEQFF,TGTGCCAGCAGTTATTTCGGGGGTCCCTACAATGAGCAGTTCTTC
TRBV19,13,TRBJ2-7,-,-,CASSITETYEQYF,TGTGCCAGTAGTATCACGGAGACCTACGAGCAGTACTTC
TRBV10-3,14,TRBJ1-2,few,-,CAISDGGTVNGYTF,TGTGCCATCAGTGATGGAGGGACTGTTAATGGCTACACCTTC
TRBV5-1,14,TRBJ1-2,-,-,CASSYYLNGYGYTF,TGCGCCAGCAGCTACTACTTAAATGGCTATGGCTACACCTTC
TRBV28,14,TRBJ2-5,-,TRBD1,CASSSGTEEETQYF,TGTGCCAGCAGTTCCGGGACAGAAGAAGAGACCCAGTACTTC
TRBV28,13,TRBJ1-6,-,-,CASSFLIGAPGHF,TGTGCCAGCAGCTTCCTTATAGGAGCGCCTGGGCACTTT
TRBV5-4,14,TRBJ2-2,-,-,CASSGGAGTGELFF,TGTGCCAGCAGCGGGGGGGCCGGCACCGGGGAGCTGTTTTTT